This T cell receptor (beta chain) appears in the sequencing data of a study of lymphopenia after photon versus proton radiotherapy. General study points: Oligoclonal CD8+ Temra expansion after nadir drove photon patients' diversity drop.

The length of the CDR3 is 13 residues. Germline V lookup: CDR1 MNHEY, CDR2 SVGAGI. V was clipped by 5 bases and J by 9 bases, with 14 bases between them. In the case of this clone: The antigen is not known.

Data came from immunoSEQ multiplex PCR; TCRdb stores just in-frame clones and leaves some out. Of 25,000 to 30,000 clones listed, roughly 89% are singletons. The receptor was isolated from a woman aged 55-69 years with cholangiocarcinoma. Some clones in this sample may be carry-over from other donors' samples. The chain has TRBV6-5 and TRBJ1-5; D might be TRBD1 (5 bases). Sequenced here: peripheral blood, sampled from a patient treated with proton-based radiotherapy. CDR3 coding DNA: TGTGCCAGCAGTACACAGGTCCGGGGGCCCCAGCATTTT. This encodes CASSTQVRGPQHF.